This TCR beta chain is from a study of technical replicates of blood from a handful of donors. Germline V lookup: CDR1 SGHTA, CDR2 FQGTGA. The CDR3 totals 15 residues. V was cut by 3 bases and J by 3 bases, with 14 bases left in between. Data came from immunoSEQ multiplex PCR; TCRdb stores just in-frame clones and leaves some out. The data hold 75,000 to 95,000 clones, with just under 95% observed a single time. V and J are TRBV7-3 and TRBJ2-5; TRBD1 might be the D (6 bases). The source of this sequence is a human donor in good health. The sequencing input was T cells isolated from PBMCs. The CDR3 bases are TGTGCCAGCAGCTTCAATGGGGGCTTAAAAGAGACCCAGTACTTC. Translated, it gives CASSFNGGLKETQYF.